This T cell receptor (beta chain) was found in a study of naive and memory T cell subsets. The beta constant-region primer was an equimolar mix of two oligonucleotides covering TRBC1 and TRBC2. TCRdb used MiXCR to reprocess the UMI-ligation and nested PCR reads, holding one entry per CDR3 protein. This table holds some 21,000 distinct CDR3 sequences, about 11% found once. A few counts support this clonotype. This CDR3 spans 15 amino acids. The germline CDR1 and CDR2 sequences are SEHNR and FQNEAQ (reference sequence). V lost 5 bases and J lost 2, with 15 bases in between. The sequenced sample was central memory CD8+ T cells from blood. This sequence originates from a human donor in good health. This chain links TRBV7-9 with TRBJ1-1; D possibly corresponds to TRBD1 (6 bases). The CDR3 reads CASSPDSRSNTEAFF. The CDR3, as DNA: TGTGCCAGCAGCCCGGACAGCCGATCAAACACTGAAGCTTTCTTT.